This T cell receptor (beta chain) is from a study of PD-1 blockade in classical Hodgkin lymphoma. Study conclusions and caveats: Later analyses included only patients treated at least 1 year post-ASCT. Only CD4+ TCR diversity, not CD8+, had risen significantly by C4D1.

The protocol was immunoSEQ multiplex PCR, while the TCRdb copy is restricted to in-frame clones and leaves out a portion. Altogether under 40,000 clones are present, around 81% being singletons, with the ten largest covering about 17%. Germline CDR1 reads SGHAT; CDR2 reads FQNNGV. The CDR3 is made up of 14 amino acids. Trimming removed 5 bases from V and 4 bases from J; junction bases left unmatched: 4. Time point: cycle 4 day 1 (C4D1), after more than 5 weeks of nivolumab. Following autologous stem cell transplantation, relapse occurred in every patient, and exposure to brentuximab vedotin varied. A word on this clone: Its target is unknown. The sample carries other DNA sequences with the same CDR3.

Material: peripheral blood mononuclear cells (PBMCs), obtained before the fourth cycle of nivolumab. This chain connects TRBV11-2 to TRBJ1-1, with TRBD1 matching over 10 bases. The TCR sequence derives from a human donor with classical Hodgkin lymphoma. The CDR3 here is CASSLGQGSTEAFF. The CDR3 DNA reads as TGTGCCAGCAGCCTGGGACAGGGGAGCACTGAAGCTTTCTTT.